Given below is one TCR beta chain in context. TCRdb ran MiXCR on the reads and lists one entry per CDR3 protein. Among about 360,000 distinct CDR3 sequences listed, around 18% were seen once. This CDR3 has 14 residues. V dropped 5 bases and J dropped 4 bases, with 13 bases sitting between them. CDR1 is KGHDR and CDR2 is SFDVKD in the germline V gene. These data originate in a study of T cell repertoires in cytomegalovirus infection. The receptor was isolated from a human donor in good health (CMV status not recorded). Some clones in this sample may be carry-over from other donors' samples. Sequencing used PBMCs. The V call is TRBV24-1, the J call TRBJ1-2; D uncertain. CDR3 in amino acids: CATSAPPVGYGYTF. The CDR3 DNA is TGTGCCACCAGTGCACCTCCCGTGGGCTATGGCTACACCTTC.